This record concerns one TCR beta chain sequence. Primers for the PCR totalled 60 Vbeta and 13 Jbeta. Assay: immunoSEQ multiplex PCR; the TCRdb copy retains only in-frame clones and omits some. The table shows fewer than 130,000 clones, with more than 70% occurring only once. This entry belongs to a study of cytomegalovirus exposure and HLA in healthy donors. The receptor's source is a woman aged 60-70 years in good health and CMV-seropositive. The sample taken for sequencing was PBMCs.

CDR3 DNA: TGTGCCAGTAGCGACCCCCACGGGTCCGGGGAGCTGTTTTTT. Encoded protein: CASSDPHGSGELFF. V is TRBV19 and J is TRBJ2-2; D is ambiguous. This CDR3 contains 14 residues. Germline V gene sequence: CDR1 LNHDA, CDR2 SQIVND (reference sequence). Between the trimmed V and J ends, which lost 6 bases and 6 bases, there was a span of 14 bases. The full variable domain, its missing parts supplied by reference TRBV19 and TRBJ2-2, is DGGITQSPKYLFRKEGQNVTLSCEQNLNHDAMYWYRQDPGQGLRLIYYSQIVNDFQKGDIAEGYSVSREKKESFPLTVTSAQKNPTAFYLCASSDPHGSGELFFGEGSRLTVL.